A selection of T cell receptor beta chains follows, all from one sample in a study of early T cells in non-severe SARS-CoV-2 infection. MiXCR, applied by TCRdb to the 5' RACE reads, yields one record per CDR3 protein. Among about 76,000 distinct CDR3 sequences listed, roughly 15% were seen once. The specimen sequenced was whole blood. Receptor source: an adult who was a healthcare worker with PCR-confirmed SARS-CoV-2 infection or an uninfected control (not recorded which). The CDR3 runs from the conserved cysteine through the conserved F or W. Fields, in order: D gene, clone size, V gene, J gene, CDR3 protein, CDR3 DNA. The D gene is left open where the match is weak. Clone size is not always given. Where it is, it says once, few, many or a class for expanded clones.

D: -; size: -; V: TRBV19; J: TRBJ2-7; CDR3: CASSISDQAGFYEQYF; DNA: TGTGCCAGTAGTATATCAGATCAAGCAGGTTTCTACGAGCAGTACTTC
D: -; size: -; V: TRBV19; J: TRBJ2-1; CDR3: CASSITMDEQFF; DNA: TGTGCCAGTAGTATCACCATGGATGAGCAGTTCTTC
D: TRBD2; size: few; V: TRBV18; J: TRBJ2-1; CDR3: CASSPPALAGSPNEQFF; DNA: TGTGCCAGCTCACCACCGGCGCTAGCGGGATCTCCAAATGAGCAGTTCTTC
D: TRBD1; size: many; V: TRBV12-3/TRBV12-4; J: TRBJ1-2; CDR3: CASSLTGKGYTF; DNA: TGTGCCAGCAGTTTGACAGGGAAGGGCTACACCTTC
D: TRBD2; size: few; V: TRBV7-8; J: TRBJ2-3; CDR3: CASRKRASGWTQYF; DNA: TGTGCCAGCAGGAAGAGGGCTAGCGGGTGGACGCAGTATTTT
D: -; size: few; V: TRBV2; J: TRBJ2-2; CDR3: CASSPQGRDTGELFF; DNA: TGTGCCAGCAGCCCACAGGGGAGGGACACCGGGGAGCTGTTTTTT
D: -; size: few; V: TRBV29-1; J: TRBJ1-2; CDR3: CSGSGTQYGYTF; DNA: TGCAGCGGGTCCGGGACACAATATGGCTACACCTTC
D: -; size: few; V: TRBV12-3/TRBV12-4; J: TRBJ1-3; CDR3: CASSSTGNTIYF; DNA: TGTGCCAGCAGTTCTACAGGAAACACCATATATTTT
D: -; size: many; V: TRBV29-1; J: TRBJ1-5; CDR3: CSVAHSSNQPQHF; DNA: TGCAGCGTTGCACACAGTAGCAATCAGCCCCAGCATTTT
D: TRBD2; size: -; V: TRBV15; J: TRBJ2-1; CDR3: CVTTSTSGRALEQFF; DNA: TGTGTCACCACCTCGACTAGCGGGAGGGCCCTTGAGCAGTTCTTC
D: TRBD1; size: -; V: TRBV11-2; J: TRBJ2-5; CDR3: CASSSGQGGLHGETQYF; DNA: TGTGCCAGCAGCTCAGGACAGGGCGGGCTACATGGAGAGACCCAGTACTTC
D: -; size: -; V: TRBV6-6; J: TRBJ2-3; CDR3: CASRGPLSTDTQYF; DNA: TGTGCCAGCAGGGGCCCCTTAAGCACAGATACGCAGTATTTT
D: -; size: few; V: TRBV5-1; J: TRBJ2-1; CDR3: CASSLVAGATTNEQFF; DNA: TGCGCCAGCAGCTTGGTTGCGGGGGCCACGACAAATGAGCAGTTCTTC
D: -; size: many; V: TRBV20-1; J: TRBJ1-1; CDR3: CSARDSSNTEAFF; DNA: TGCAGTGCACGGGACTCATCGAACACTGAAGCTTTCTTT
D: TRBD1; size: many; V: TRBV29-1; J: TRBJ1-2; CDR3: CSVVGTGGANYGYTF; DNA: TGCAGCGTTGTTGGGACAGGGGGCGCCAACTATGGCTACACCTTC
D: TRBD1; size: -; V: TRBV6-2/TRBV6-3; J: TRBJ2-5; CDR3: CASSNRGSGETQYF; DNA: TGTGCCAGCAGCAACAGGGGGTCCGGAGAGACCCAGTACTTC
D: TRBD2; size: -; V: TRBV6-2/TRBV6-3; J: TRBJ2-1; CDR3: CASSPLAGVVYNEQFF; DNA: TGTGCCAGCAGCCCGCTAGCGGGGGTGGTATACAATGAGCAGTTCTTC
D: -; size: -; V: TRBV12-3/TRBV12-4; J: TRBJ2-6; CDR3: CASRLQAAARPGANVLTF; DNA: TGTGCCAGCAGGTTGCAGGCTGCTGCCCGACCTGGGGCCAACGTCCTGACTTTC
D: -; size: -; V: TRBV5-1; J: TRBJ2-1; CDR3: CASSLEVAYEQFF; DNA: TGCGCCAGCAGCTTGGAGGTAGCCTATGAGCAGTTCTTC
D: -; size: -; V: TRBV6-6; J: TRBJ1-1; CDR3: CASSYDVLVMNTEAFF; DNA: TGTGCCAGCAGTTACGACGTTTTAGTCATGAACACTGAAGCTTTCTTT
D: TRBD1; size: many; V: TRBV7-9; J: TRBJ1-6; CDR3: CASSTGDGTGYNSPLHF; DNA: TGTGCCAGCAGCACAGGGGACGGGACAGGGTATAATTCACCCCTCCACTTT
D: -; size: -; V: TRBV20-1; J: TRBJ2-3; CDR3: CSARVTSTDTQYF; DNA: TGCAGTGCTAGAGTAACTAGCACAGATACGCAGTATTTT